One and the same sample provided the 2 T cell receptor beta chains below, sequenced in a study of radiotherapy plus CTLA-4 blockade in lung cancer. The data were produced by immunoSEQ multiplex PCR, yet TCRdb's version contains in-frame clones alone and is incomplete. This sample yields under 110,000 clones, of which roughly 84% are seen a single time; around 2% belongs to the top ten. The sample consisted of peripheral blood, taken from a patient treated with radiotherapy plus ipilimumab. The receptors derive from a human donor with non-small cell lung cancer that progressed on radiotherapy plus ipilimumab. Some clones in this sample may be carry-over from other donors' samples.

The chain couples TRBV4-2 to TRBJ2-7, with a possible D match to TRBD1 (5 bases). V dropped 1 base and J dropped 2 bases, with 15 bases sitting between them. CDR1 is LGHNA, CDR2 YNFKEQ, per germline. The CDR3 has 16 amino acids. In DNA, the CDR3 is TGTGCCAGCAGCCAAGGATTTTACCAGGGTGCCTACGAGCAGTACTTC. Translation: CASSQGFYQGAYEQYF.

The chain links TRBV6-1 to TRBJ1-4; the D gene is possibly TRBD1 (6 bases). Trimming removed 5 bases at V and 7 bases at J, with 17 bases between. The CDR3 runs 15 residues. The germline V gene encodes CDR1 MNHNS and CDR2 SASEGT. Here the CDR3 DNA reads TGTGCCAGCAGTCCCCCCATAAGGGGGATTGAAAAACTGTTTTTT. Amino acids: CASSPPIRGIEKLFF.